This TCR beta chain was captured in a study of tumor and adjacent non-tumor tissue in lung cancer. About the research overall: The patients, 10 to 11 men and 5 women, were roughly 31 to 80 with stage I to III disease. Study outcomes and limitations: Tumor repertoires had a smaller top 100 clone share than normal lung.

Per germline, CDR1 KGHDR and CDR2 SFDVKD. The CDR3 runs 14 residues. A modified ARM-PCR protocol with three rounds of nested PCR amplified TCRbeta. TCRdb redid the calling of the multiplex PCR reads with MiXCR, one entry per CDR3 protein. This sample has tens of thousands of distinct CDR3 sequences, with roughly 80% found just once. This clonotype was recorded once. Its antigen is not identified. One end of the junction varies from germline; a read error may be responsible. This sample's RNA came from whole unsorted tissue. V gene TRBV24-1 combines with J gene TRBJ2-2, with D perhaps matching TRBD1 or TRBD2 (7 bases each). This TCR derives from a woman between 50 and 59 years old with non-small cell lung cancer. The specimen was lung tumor tissue. CDR3 region: CATSDFRDSGELFF. The CDR3 DNA reads TGTGCCACCAGTGATTTTAGGGACAGCGGGGAACTGTTTTTT.